These T cell receptor beta chains were read from a single sample in a study of T-cell memory formation after mild COVID-19. Each CDR3 protein gets one entry after TCRdb re-called the 5' RACE reads with MiXCR. The profile shows about 130,000 distinct CDR3 sequences, about 6.5% of them singletons. The sequenced material came from PBMCs or a T cell subset sorted from them (not recorded which). The receptors derive from an adult woman who had mild COVID-19 (a few samples of this study predate the infection). Cell type and time point are not known. CDR3s include the opening cysteine and the closing phenylalanine or tryptophan. A D gene is named only where the DNA matches it firmly. Where a row states a size, it is once, few, many or the class of an expanded clone; other rows omit it.

>many|TRBD2|TRBV7-3|TRBJ2-3
CASSLHLAGGPDTQYF
TGTGCCAGCAGCTTACACCTAGCGGGAGGACCAGATACGCAGTATTTT
>many|NA|TRBV20-1|TRBJ1-2
CANSDYGYTF
TGCGCCAACAGCGACTATGGCTACACCTTC
>few|TRBD1|TRBV12-3/TRBV12-4|TRBJ2-3
CASGTGGRYTQYF
TGTGCCAGCGGGACAGGGGGCCGGTATACGCAGTATTTT
>many|TRBD1|TRBV9|TRBJ1-2
CASSVAAGGIYGYTF
TGTGCCAGCAGCGTAGCTGCAGGGGGCATCTATGGCTACACCTTC
>many|NA|TRBV5-1|TRBJ1-5
CASSLEGNGNQPQHF
TGCGCCAGCAGCTTGGAGGGTAATGGCAATCAGCCCCAGCATTTT
>few|NA|TRBV12-3/TRBV12-4|TRBJ2-2
CASSFVPGRSTGELFF
TGTGCCAGCAGTTTCGTCCCGGGGAGGAGCACCGGGGAGCTGTTTTTT
>NA|NA|TRBV6-5|TRBJ1-5
CASSYSITTGNQPQHF
TGTGCCAGCAGTTACTCGATTACGACGGGCAATCAGCCCCAGCATTTT
>many|TRBD1|TRBV5-1|TRBJ1-2
CASSQGTGDGYTF
TGCGCCAGCAGCCAAGGGACAGGGGATGGCTACACCTTC
>NA|NA|TRBV12-3/TRBV12-4|TRBJ2-7
CASSLAGERQQYF
TGTGCCAGCAGTTTAGCGGGGGAGCGTCAGCAGTACTTC
>NA|TRBD2|TRBV7-2|TRBJ2-1
CASRLSGTAPLVQFF
TGTGCCAGCAGACTAAGCGGGACCGCCCCCCTGGTGCAGTTCTTC
>many|NA|TRBV29-1|TRBJ2-3
CSGGSADTQYF
TGCAGCGGGGGGTCCGCAGATACGCAGTATTTT
>few|TRBD1|TRBV20-1|TRBJ2-1
CSARQGAVNEQFF
TGCAGTGCTAGGCAGGGGGCGGTGAATGAGCAGTTCTTC
>NA|TRBD2|TRBV5-1|TRBJ2-5
CASSRTSGGSYETQYF
TGCGCCAGCAGCAGGACTAGCGGGGGGTCATATGAGACCCAGTACTTC
>NA|TRBD1|TRBV5-6|TRBJ2-1
CASSFDRGSNEQFF
TGTGCCAGCAGCTTTGACAGGGGAAGCAATGAGCAGTTCTTC
>few|TRBD1|TRBV4-1|TRBJ1-2
CASSQVARGPGGYTF
TGCGCCAGCAGCCAAGTAGCCAGGGGGCCGGGTGGCTACACCTTC
>few|NA|TRBV2|TRBJ2-7
CASGGVYEQYF
TGTGCCAGCGGTGGGGTGTACGAGCAGTACTTC
>few|NA|TRBV12-3/TRBV12-4|TRBJ2-7
CASSSKGGVEQYF
TGTGCCAGCAGTTCCAAAGGTGGGGTTGAGCAGTACTTC
>few|TRBD2|TRBV3-1|TRBJ2-1
CASSQGLAGRYNEQFF
TGTGCCAGCAGCCAGGGACTAGCGGGGAGGTACAATGAGCAGTTCTTC
>many|NA|TRBV21-1|TRBJ2-1
CASKSDSGTPISYNEQFF
TGTGCCAGCAAAAGCGATTCCGGGACTCCTATTTCCTACAATGAGCAGTTCTTC
>NA|NA|TRBV10-3|TRBJ1-5
CAISDGAGNQPQHF
TGTGCCATCAGTGACGGGGCGGGCAATCAGCCCCAGCATTTT
>many|TRBD1|TRBV6-5|TRBJ2-1
CASRLTGTGSYNEQFF
TGTGCCAGCAGACTGACCGGGACAGGGTCCTACAATGAGCAGTTCTTC
>few|NA|TRBV20-1|TRBJ1-1
CSARGRLGGQLAFF
TGCAGTGCTAGAGGCCGACTTGGGGGTCAATTAGCTTTCTTT
>many|NA|TRBV12-3/TRBV12-4|TRBJ1-1
CASSSGTTSMNTEAFF
TGTGCCAGCAGTTCCGGGACAACCAGCATGAACACTGAAGCTTTCTTT
>few|NA|TRBV6-2/TRBV6-3|TRBJ2-2
CASNDLNTGELFF
TGTGCCAGCAATGACCTCAACACCGGGGAGCTGTTTTTT
>few|TRBD2|TRBV12-3/TRBV12-4|TRBJ2-1
CASRGTIKTTYNEQFF
TGTGCCAGCAGGGGGACTATCAAAACTACCTACAATGAGCAGTTCTTC
>NA|TRBD1|TRBV2|TRBJ2-3
CASSGGTGGTDTQYF
TGTGCCAGCAGTGGCGGGACAGGGGGCACAGATACGCAGTATTTT
>few|NA|TRBV12-3/TRBV12-4|TRBJ1-1
CASSLVAGGVTEAFF
TGTGCCAGCAGTTTAGTTGCAGGAGGGGTCACTGAAGCTTTCTTT
>few|TRBD2|TRBV12-3/TRBV12-4|TRBJ2-7
CASSFLAGGGGNEQYF
TGTGCCAGCAGTTTTCTAGCGGGCGGGGGTGGAAACGAGCAGTACTTC
>many|NA|TRBV5-1|TRBJ2-1
CASSLGPGSHEQFF
TGCGCCAGCAGCTTGGGTCCAGGGTCCCATGAGCAGTTCTTC
>many|NA|TRBV11-2|TRBJ2-4
CASSFSGTRNIQYF
TGTGCCAGCAGCTTTTCCGGGACTCGAAACATTCAGTACTTC
>many|NA|TRBV29-1|TRBJ1-2
CSVVFGSSAGVNYGYTF
TGCAGCGTTGTTTTCGGGTCTTCGGCGGGGGTAAACTATGGCTACACCTTC
>many|NA|TRBV20-1|TRBJ2-2
CSASPWGRTGELFF
TGCAGTGCTAGCCCGTGGGGGCGCACCGGGGAGCTGTTTTTT
>NA|TRBD1|TRBV12-3/TRBV12-4|TRBJ1-5
CASTTPQGRQPQHF
TGTGCCAGCACCACACCACAGGGGAGACAGCCCCAGCATTTT
>NA|NA|TRBV14|TRBJ2-3
CASSRLGVTDTQYF
TGTGCCAGCAGCCGCCTAGGGGTCACAGATACGCAGTATTTT
>NA|NA|TRBV20-1|TRBJ2-1
CSARGTGNRSYNEQFF
TGCAGTGCTAGAGGGACGGGAAACAGGTCCTACAATGAGCAGTTCTTC
>many|TRBD1|TRBV12-3/TRBV12-4|TRBJ2-7
CASSPRQGGEQYF
TGTGCCAGCAGTCCCCGACAGGGTGGCGAGCAGTACTTC
>few|NA|TRBV10-2|TRBJ1-2
CASSESLQNYYGYTF
TGCGCCAGCAGTGAGTCTCTACAGAATTATTATGGCTACACCTTC
>few|TRBD1|TRBV15|TRBJ1-2
CATSSTSTTGMGGYTF
TGTGCCACCAGCAGCACCTCTACGACAGGGATGGGTGGCTACACCTTC
>few|TRBD2|TRBV13|TRBJ2-3
CASSHPRLASTDTQYF
TGTGCCAGCAGCCACCCCCGACTAGCGAGCACAGATACGCAGTATTTT
>many|NA|TRBV12-3/TRBV12-4|TRBJ2-3
CASSFNYAQYF
TGTGCCAGCAGTTTCAACTACGCGCAGTATTTT
>few|TRBD1|TRBV4-1|TRBJ1-4
CASSRPGQSRQNEKLFF
TGCGCCAGCAGCCGCCCGGGACAGTCTCGCCAAAATGAAAAACTGTTTTTT
>NA|NA|TRBV2|TRBJ1-1
CASSSNYGGSQGNLIF
TGTGCCAGCAGTTCGAATTATGGAGGAAGCCAAGGAAATCTCATCTTT
>many|NA|TRBV7-9|TRBJ1-2
CASSLVVTGVYTF
TGTGCCAGCAGCTTAGTTGTTACGGGGGTCTACACCTTC
>many|NA|TRBV7-3|TRBJ2-3
CASSRSATDTQYF
TGTGCCAGCAGCCGCTCGGCCACAGATACGCAGTATTTT
>many|NA|TRBV3-1|TRBJ2-7
CASSQDFLGQKQYF
TGTGCCAGCAGCCAAGATTTCTTGGGCCAAAAGCAGTACTTC
>few|NA|TRBV24-1|TRBJ2-5
CATSRSAGEETQYF
TGTGCCACCAGTAGGTCCGCAGGGGAAGAGACCCAGTACTTC
>many|NA|TRBV29-1|TRBJ2-7
CSVRDFDYEQYF
TGCAGCGTTCGGGATTTCGACTACGAGCAGTACTTC
>many|NA|TRBV6-5|TRBJ2-1
CASSPRGVVDEQFF
TGTGCCAGCAGTCCCAGGGGGGTGGTCGATGAGCAGTTCTTC
>many|NA|TRBV7-2|TRBJ2-1
CASSLGSRTGNEQFF
TGTGCCAGCAGCTTAGGTTCCAGGACGGGGAATGAGCAGTTCTTC
>many|NA|TRBV4-1|TRBJ1-5
CASSQTGLPSNQPQHF
TGCGCCAGCAGCCAGACGGGACTGCCGAGCAATCAGCCCCAGCATTTT
>NA|TRBD2|TRBV4-1|TRBJ2-7
CASSPRESAEQYF
TGCGCCAGCAGCCCGCGGGAGAGCGCCGAGCAGTACTTC
>NA|NA|TRBV3-1|TRBJ1-1
CASSSQTVTEAFF
TGTGCCAGCAGCTCTCAAACGGTGACTGAAGCTTTCTTT
>few|NA|TRBV7-9|TRBJ2-1
CASSDTPRDSEQFF
TGTGCCAGCAGCGACACTCCCAGGGATAGTGAGCAGTTCTTC
>NA|NA|TRBV10-3|TRBJ2-5
CAISERKADSYQETQYF
TGTGCCATCAGTGAGAGAAAGGCAGACTCGTACCAAGAGACCCAGTACTTC
>NA|NA|TRBV24-1|TRBJ2-3
CATSDADSATSDTQYF
TGTGCCACCAGTGATGCTGACAGCGCGACCTCAGATACGCAGTATTTT
>NA|NA|TRBV29-1|TRBJ2-7
CSVGPVTVSEQYF
TGCAGCGTTGGTCCAGTTACGGTATCCGAGCAGTACTTC
>NA|NA|TRBV29-1|TRBJ1-2
CSVEGPGGNYGYTF
TGCAGCGTTGAAGGCCCGGGGGGTAACTATGGCTACACCTTC
>few|TRBD1|TRBV5-1|TRBJ1-2
CASSLAGTGPYGYTF
TGCGCCAGCAGCTTGGCCGGGACAGGCCCCTATGGCTACACCTTC
>few|NA|TRBV6-5|TRBJ1-5
CASSGGNQPQHF
TGTGCCAGTTCAGGGGGCAATCAGCCCCAGCATTTT